Listed below are T cell receptor beta chains from one sample, sequenced in a study of blood T cell repertoires in COVID-19. Data came from immunoSEQ multiplex PCR; TCRdb stores just in-frame clones and leaves some out. Of around 130,000 clones detected, roughly 80% appear once; the ten largest clones hold around 16%. The sequenced sample was peripheral blood. The receptors come from a man in his fifties with acute or convalescent COVID-19. Each CDR3 is given with its conserved first and last residue. Each record gives: clone size, V gene, D gene, J gene, CDR3 protein, CDR3 DNA. The D gene is left open where the match is weak. Clone size is shown for a subset of rows, as once, few, many or a class of expanded clone.

.	TRBV30	TRBD1	TRBJ1-2	CAWDRAGGYTF	TGTGCCTGGGACAGGGCGGGAGGCTACACCTTC
.	TRBV19	TRBD2	TRBJ2-3	CASSSTGTSPSTDTQYF	TGTGCCAGTAGTAGTACCGGGACTAGCCCTAGCACAGATACGCAGTATTTT
.	TRBV4-2	TRBD2	TRBJ2-3	CASSQEGSVTRGGRGTQYF	TGTGCCAGCAGCCAAGAGGGCTCCGTCACCCGGGGGGGAAGAGGTACGCAGTATTTT
.	TRBV5-1	.	TRBJ1-3	CASSLGGGNTIYF	TGCGCCAGCAGCTTAGGAGGGGGAAACACCATATATTTT
.	TRBV5-4	.	TRBJ2-5	CASSIQGEETQYF	TGTGCCAGCAGTATACAGGGTGAAGAGACCCAGTACTTC
.	TRBV29-1	TRBD1	TRBJ1-4	CSVGGDRSPVKLFF	TGCAGCGTTGGTGGGGACAGGAGTCCGGTAAAACTGTTTTTT
.	TRBV3-1/TRBV3-2	TRBD1	TRBJ1-2	CASSQPATGTNYGYTF	TGTGCCAGCAGCCAGCCCGCGACAGGGACTAACTATGGCTACACCTTC
.	TRBV6-5	.	TRBJ1-1	CASRFRGQGYEAFF	TGTGCCAGCAGGTTCCGGGGCCAGGGGTATGAAGCTTTCTTT
few	TRBV30	.	TRBJ1-2	CAWSAWADYGYTF	TGTGCCTGGAGTGCGTGGGCCGACTATGGCTACACCTTC
.	TRBV19	.	TRBJ1-5	CASNSGGRSQPQHF	TGTGCCAGTAATTCGGGGGGTAGGAGTCAGCCCCAGCATTTT
.	TRBV29-1	.	TRBJ1-2	CSVTPQANYGYTF	TGCAGCGTGACCCCACAGGCTAACTATGGCTACACCTTC
.	TRBV5-1	.	TRBJ2-3	CASSIQAAGTDTQYF	TGCGCCAGCAGCATACAGGCGGCGGGCACAGATACGCAGTATTTT
.	TRBV5-6	.	TRBJ1-2	CASSLGRGDFGYTF	TGTGCCAGCAGCTTGGGCAGGGGTGACTTCGGCTACACCTTC
.	TRBV2	TRBD2	TRBJ2-3	CASSGLAGGGDTQYF	TGTGCCAGCAGTGGGCTAGCGGGGGGAGGTGATACGCAGTATTTT
.	TRBV18	TRBD1	TRBJ1-3	CASSPFQGASSGNTIYF	TGTGCCAGCTCACCATTCCAGGGGGCGAGCTCTGGAAACACCATATATTTT
.	TRBV5-4	.	TRBJ1-6	CASRQDNSPLHF	TGTGCCAGCAGACAGGATAATTCACCCCTCCACTTT
.	TRBV5-3	TRBD2	TRBJ2-1	CARSYSGGPSYNEQFF	TGTGCCAGAAGTTATAGCGGGGGGCCTTCCTACAATGAGCAGTTCTTC
.	TRBV24-1	.	TRBJ2-3	CATSDPAQGTDTQYF	TGTGCCACCAGTGATCCCGCCCAGGGCACAGATACGCAGTATTTT
.	TRBV5-1	TRBD1	TRBJ2-2	CASSLTGQGAGELFF	TGCGCCAGCAGCTTGACTGGACAGGGGGCCGGGGAGCTGTTTTTT
once	TRBV10-3	TRBD1	TRBJ1-2	CAISGTGNGYTF	TGTGCCATCAGCGGGACAGGGAATGGCTACACCTTC
few	TRBV24-1	TRBD2	TRBJ2-5	CATSDLRETSGEETQYF	TGTGCCACCAGTGATTTGCGGGAGACTAGCGGAGAAGAGACCCAGTACTTC
few	TRBV2	.	TRBJ2-7	CASSEGFSQGQLYEQYF	TGTGCCAGCAGTGAAGGGTTTAGTCAGGGGCAGCTCTACGAGCAGTACTTC
.	TRBV28	TRBD1	TRBJ1-2	CASSPNRGQGYGYTF	TGTGCCAGCAGCCCCAACAGGGGGCAAGGGTATGGCTACACCTTC
.	TRBV6-5	TRBD2	TRBJ2-7	CASSYSSGLAGVEQYF	TGTGCCAGCAGTTACTCCTCCGGACTAGCGGGGGTCGAGCAGTACTTC